This TCR beta chain emerged from a study of cytomegalovirus exposure and HLA in healthy donors. General study findings and limits: TCR association rates varied by HLA locus in a later analysis, with DRB1 highest and HLA-C lowest. While the bulk of TCR sequences proved rare, some public TCRs turned up in many donors.

CDR3 length: 12 amino acids. CDR1 is SGDLS and CDR2 is YYNGEE in the germline V gene. Primers for the PCR totalled 60 Vbeta and 13 Jbeta. Measured with immunoSEQ multiplex PCR; TCRdb has only the in-frame clones, and not every one. The top ten clones hold approximately 5.6% of a sample with about 170,000 clones, 73% of them seen once. Remarks on this clone: Antigen specificity is unknown. The junction does not match germline at one end; this may be a read error.

This rearrangement joins TRBV9 to TRBJ1-2; TRBD1 agrees at 8 bases. Sequenced sample: PBMCs. This clonotype was obtained from a woman aged 18-29 years in good health and CMV-seropositive. The CDR3 nucleotides are TGTGCCAGCAGCCTAGACAGGGGCCCGCTCTCATTC. This translates into CASSLDRGPLSF.